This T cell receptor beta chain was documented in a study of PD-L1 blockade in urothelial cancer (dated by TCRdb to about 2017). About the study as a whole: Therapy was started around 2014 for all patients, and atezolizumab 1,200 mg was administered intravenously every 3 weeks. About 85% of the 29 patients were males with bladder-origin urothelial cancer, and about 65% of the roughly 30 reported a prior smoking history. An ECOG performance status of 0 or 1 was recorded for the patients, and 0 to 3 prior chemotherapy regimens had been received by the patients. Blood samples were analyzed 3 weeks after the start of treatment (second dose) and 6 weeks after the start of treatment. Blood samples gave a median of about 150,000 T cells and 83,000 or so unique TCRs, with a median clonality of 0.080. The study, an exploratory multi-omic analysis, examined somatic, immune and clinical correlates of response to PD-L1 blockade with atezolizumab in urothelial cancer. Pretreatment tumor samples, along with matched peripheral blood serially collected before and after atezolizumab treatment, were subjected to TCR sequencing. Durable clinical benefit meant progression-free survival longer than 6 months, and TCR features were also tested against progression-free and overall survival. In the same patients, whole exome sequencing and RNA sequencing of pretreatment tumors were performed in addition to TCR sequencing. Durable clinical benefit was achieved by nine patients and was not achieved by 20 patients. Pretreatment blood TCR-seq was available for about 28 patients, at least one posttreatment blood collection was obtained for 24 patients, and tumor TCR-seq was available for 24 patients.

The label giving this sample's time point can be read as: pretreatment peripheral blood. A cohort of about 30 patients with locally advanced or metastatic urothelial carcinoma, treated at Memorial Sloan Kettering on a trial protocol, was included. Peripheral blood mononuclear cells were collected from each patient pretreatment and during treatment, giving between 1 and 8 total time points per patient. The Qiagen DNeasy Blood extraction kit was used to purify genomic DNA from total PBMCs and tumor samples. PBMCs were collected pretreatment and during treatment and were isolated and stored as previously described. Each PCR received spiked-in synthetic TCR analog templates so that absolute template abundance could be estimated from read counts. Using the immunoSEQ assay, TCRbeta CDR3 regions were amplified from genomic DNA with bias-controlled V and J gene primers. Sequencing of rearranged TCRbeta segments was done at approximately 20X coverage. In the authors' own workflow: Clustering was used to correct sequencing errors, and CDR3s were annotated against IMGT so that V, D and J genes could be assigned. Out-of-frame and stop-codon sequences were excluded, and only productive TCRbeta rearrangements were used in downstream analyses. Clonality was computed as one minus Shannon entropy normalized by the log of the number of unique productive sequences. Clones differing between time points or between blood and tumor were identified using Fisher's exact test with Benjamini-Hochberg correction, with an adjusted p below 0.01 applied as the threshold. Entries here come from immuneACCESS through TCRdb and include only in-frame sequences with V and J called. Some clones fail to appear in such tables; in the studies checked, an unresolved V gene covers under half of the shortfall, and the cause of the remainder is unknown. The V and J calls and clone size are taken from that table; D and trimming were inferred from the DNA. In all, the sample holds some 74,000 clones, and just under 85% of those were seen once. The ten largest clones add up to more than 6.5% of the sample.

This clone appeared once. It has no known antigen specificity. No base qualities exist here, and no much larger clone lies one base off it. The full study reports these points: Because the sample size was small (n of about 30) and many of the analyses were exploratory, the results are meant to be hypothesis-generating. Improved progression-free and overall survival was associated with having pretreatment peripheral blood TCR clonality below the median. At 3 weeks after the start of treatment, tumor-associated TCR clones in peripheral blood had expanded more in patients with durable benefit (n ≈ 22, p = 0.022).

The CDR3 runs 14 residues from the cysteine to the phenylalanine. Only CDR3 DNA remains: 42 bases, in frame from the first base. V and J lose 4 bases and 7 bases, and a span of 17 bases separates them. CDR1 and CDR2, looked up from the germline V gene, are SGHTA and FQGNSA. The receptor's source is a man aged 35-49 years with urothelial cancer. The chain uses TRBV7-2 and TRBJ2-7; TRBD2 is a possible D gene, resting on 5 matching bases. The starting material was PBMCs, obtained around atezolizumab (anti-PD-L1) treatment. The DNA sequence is TGTGCCAGCAGCTACCTAGAGGCAGGACTTGAGCAGTACTTC. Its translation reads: CASSYLEAGLEQYF.